These 27 T cell receptor beta chains were sequenced from one sample in a study of human T cells and chemical hapten exposure. TCRdb re-analysed the RACE reads in MiXCR, keeping a single row per CDR3 protein. The data show roughly 120,000 distinct CDR3 sequences, 13% seen once. Time point given: pre-sensitization, week 0. The treatment: therapeutic diphenylcyclopropenone sensitization with weekly scalp DPC. Material: whole blood, obtained in connection with sensitization to the hapten diphenylcyclopropenone (DPC). Every receptor here comes from a woman aged 18-29 years with alopecia areata. Some clones in this sample may be carry-over from other donors' samples.

V and J are TRBV7-9 and TRBJ1-2; 7 bases align to TRBD1. Germline V CDR1 and CDR2: SEHNR, FQNEAQ (reference sequence). V gave up 7 bases and J gave up 4 bases; unmatched junction bases: 3. The CDR3 is 12 residues long. In nucleotides, the CDR3 is TGTGCCAGCATGGGACAGAGCTATGGCTACACCTTC. Amino acid sequence: CASMGQSYGYTF.

The chain joins TRBV30 to TRBJ1-2; a possible D gene is TRBD1 (5 bases). The length of the CDR3 is 13 residues. V gave up 1 base and J gave up 8 bases, with 14 bases separating them. Germline-derived CDR1 and CDR2 are GTSNPN and SVGIG (reference sequence). CDR3 sequence reads: CAWSGEGFFGYTF. CDR3 DNA sequence: TGTGCCTGGAGTGGCGAGGGGTTCTTCGGCTACACCTTC.

This clonotype was seen many times. J is TRBJ2-3 and V is TRBV6-8; 8 bases line up with TRBD2. Germline V lookup: CDR1 MNHGY, CDR2 SAAAGT. The CDR3 covers 17 residues. V shed 0 bases, J shed 0 bases, and the junction held 5 bases outside the gene matches. CDR3 DNA: TGTGCCAGCAGTTACTCGAGCGGGGGACCGAGCACAGATACGCAGTATTTT. As protein: CASSYSSGGPSTDTQYF.

In this sample, this clonotype turned up a few times. This sequence joins TRBV6-2 or TRBV6-3 and TRBJ1-1; weak D call: TRBD1 (6 bases). V lost 2 bases and J lost 5, with 15 bases in between. In germline, CDR1 is MNHEY, CDR2 SVGEGT. This CDR3 contains 15 residues. The CDR3 DNA reads as TGTGCCAGCAGTTACGAGGTCTATCAGGGGACTGAAGCTTTCTTT. Encoded protein: CASSYEVYQGTEAFF.

The rearrangement joins TRBV6-9 to TRBJ2-3; tentative D call: TRBD1 (6 bases). The CDR3 sequence is 17 residues long. The germline V and J ends were trimmed by 6 bases and 1 base, with 20 bases remaining between them. In germline, CDR1 is MNHGY, CDR2 SVAAGI. CDR3 sequence (DNA): TGTGCCAGCAGGCCACGAACAGGGTTGTGGGGCACAGATACGCAGTATTTT. Encoded protein: CASRPRTGLWGTDTQYF.

The genes are TRBV3-1 and TRBJ2-1; D unresolved. CDR1 and CDR2 (germline): LGHDT, YNNKEL (reference sequence). Trimming took 6 bases from V and 5 from J, leaving 11 bases between them. This CDR3 is 13 amino acids long. CDR3 in DNA: TGTGCCAGCAGTCAGCATGGGGACAATGAGCAGTTCTTC. Protein sequence: CASSQHGDNEQFF.

This clonotype was seen only a few times. V usage is TRBV6-2 or TRBV6-3 and J usage is TRBJ1-2, with TRBD1 matching over 11 bases. Looked up from germline, CDR1 is MNHEY and CDR2 is SVGEGT. V lost 2 bases and J lost 4; bases outside the gene matches: 12. There are 18 residues in the CDR3. The CDR3 DNA sequence: TGTGCCAGCAGTTACCTCCTGGGACAGGGGGAAAGATCCTATGGCTACACCTTC. Translating gives CASSYLLGQGERSYGYTF.

This clonotype was found a few times. The V call is TRBV30, the J call TRBJ1-1; a possible D gene is TRBD1 (6 bases). CDR1 GTSNPN and CDR2 SVGIG come from the germline V gene (reference sequence). The CDR3 has 16 residues. V was shortened by 3 bases and J by 0 bases, with 17 bases between the two germline ends. The CDR3 loop reads CAWRGGGRRMNTEAFF. The DNA for the CDR3 is TGTGCCTGGAGAGGGGGGGGTCGACGGATGAACACTGAAGCTTTCTTT.

The chain is built from TRBV7-2 and TRBJ2-7, with TRBD2 matching over 13 bases. Germline trimming cut 5 bases from V and 5 bases from J; bases unmatched to any gene: 12. The CDR3 totals 17 residues. Germline V lookup: CDR1 SGHTA, CDR2 FQGNSA. CDR3 sequence (DNA): TGTGCCAGCAGCCCACGGACTAGCGGGGGAATCATCGACGAGCAGTACTTC. Translating gives CASSPRTSGGIIDEQYF.

The table lists this clonotype with a few counts. V and J are TRBV6-5 and TRBJ1-6; D unresolved. The CDR3 contains 13 residues. V gave up 0 bases and J gave up 7 bases, with 4 bases separating them. Germline CDR1 is MNHEY and CDR2 is SVGAGI. The CDR3 loop reads CASSYSNNSPLHF. CDR3 in DNA: TGTGCCAGCAGTTACTCTAACAATTCACCCCTCCACTTT.

The chain uses TRBV18 and TRBJ1-4; D gene unclear. Germline V CDR1 and CDR2: KGHSH, LQKENI. This CDR3 is built from 13 residues. Between the trimmed V and J ends, which lost 1 base and 3 bases, there was a span of 3 bases. The CDR3 bases are TGTGCCAGCTCACCACAGGCTAATGAAAAACTGTTTTTT. Its translation: CASSPQANEKLFF.

This clonotype appeared a few times. The chain has TRBV12-3 or TRBV12-4 and TRBJ2-5; maybe TRBD2 (5 bases). V shed 3 bases and J shed 7 bases, with 9 bases lying between them. This CDR3 region has 12 residues. CDR3 loop: CASSFRGPTQYF. CDR3 bases: TGTGCCAGCAGTTTCCGGGGTCCGACCCAGTACTTC.

This clonotype was counted between two and nine times. This chain connects TRBV18 to TRBJ1-1; the D is unclear. The germline V gene encodes CDR1 KGHSH and CDR2 LQKENI. The CDR3 spans 15 residues. V lost 1 base, J lost 1 base, and 10 bases lay in between. The CDR3, as DNA: TGTGCCAGCTCACCACGGGAGGGCAGGAACACTGAAGCTTTCTTT. This sequence encodes CASSPREGRNTEAFF.

The chain uses TRBV10-1 and TRBJ1-3; tentative D call: TRBD1 (6 bases). The length of the CDR3 is 18 residues. Deletions cut 5 bases from V and 0 bases from J, with 20 bases between. From germline, CDR1 is WNHNN and CDR2 SYGVQD (reference sequence). This chain's CDR3 is CASSKTGLPGLSGNTIYF. In nucleotides, the CDR3 is TGCGCCAGCAGTAAGACAGGACTTCCCGGCCTCTCTGGAAACACCATATATTTT.

This clonotype was recorded a few times. This chain links TRBV15 with TRBJ2-7; TRBD2 might be the D (6 bases). The CDR3 contains 13 residues. V was cut by 1 base and J by 6 bases, with 10 bases left in between. CDR1 and CDR2 (germline): LNHNV, YYDKDF (reference sequence). The CDR3 DNA reads TGTGCCACCAGCAGAGTAGCCGGGGGCGAGCAGTACTTC. Encoded protein: CATSRVAGGEQYF.

The chain uses TRBV7-9 and TRBJ2-7; 8 nucleotides align to TRBD1. The germline CDR1 and CDR2 sequences are SEHNR and FQNEAQ (reference sequence). The junction had 5 bases not matched to a gene; V was cut back by 5 bases and J by 2 bases. The CDR3 length is 14 residues. CDR3 loop: CASSAGQGPYEQYF. CDR3 nucleotide sequence: TGTGCCAGCAGCGCTGGACAGGGACCCTACGAGCAGTACTTC.

This clonotype was seen repeatedly, ten times or more. CDR3 in amino acids: CASSLSLRVGENEKLFF. The CDR3 DNA is TGTGCCAGCAGTTTATCTCTACGTGTAGGAGAAAATGAAAAACTGTTTTTT. This chain connects TRBV28 to TRBJ1-4; D not resolved. CDR1 and CDR2 (germline): MDHEN, SYDVKM. The V gene lost 1 base and the J gene lost 5 bases, with 17 bases spanning the gap. The CDR3 contains 17 residues.

This clonotype was found many times. The V and J genes are TRBV20-1 and TRBJ1-4; D possibly corresponds to TRBD1 (5 bases). The CDR3 covers 11 residues. Germline V CDR1 and CDR2: DFQATT, SNEGSKA (reference sequence). Trimming took off 2 bases at V and 7 bases at J, with 5 bases between the two ends. The CDR3 reads CSARQGEKLFF. In DNA form, the CDR3 reads TGCAGTGCTAGACAGGGTGAAAAACTGTTTTTT.

In this sample, this clonotype turned up many times. The DNA for the CDR3 is TGCGCCAGCAGTCAATCCGACACGAACACCGGGGAGCTGTTTTTT. It is translated as CASSQSDTNTGELFF. The V call is TRBV23-1, the J call TRBJ2-2; D remains unclear. TRBV23-1 is identified as an open reading frame with a role that is uncertain. Between the trimmed V and J ends, which lost 0 bases and 0 bases, there was a span of 5 bases. The length of the CDR3 is 15 residues.

Ten or more counts support this clonotype. The rearrangement joins TRBV5-4 to TRBJ1-2; the D is unclear. Trimming cost V 4 bases and J 4 bases, with 14 bases left between them. CDR3 length: 14 amino acids. Germline lookup yields CDR1 SGHNT and CDR2 YYREEE (reference sequence). The CDR3 sequence: CASSPLKTPYGYTF. The DNA for the CDR3 is TGTGCCAGCAGCCCCCTCAAAACCCCCTATGGCTACACCTTC. The whole variable domain, remainder taken from reference TRBV5-4 and TRBJ1-2, is ETGVTQSPTHLIKTRGQQVTLRCSSQSGHNTVSWYQQALGQGPQFIFQYYREEENGRGNFPPRFSGLQFPNYSSELNVNALELDDSALYLCASSPLKTPYGYTFGSGTRLTVV.

CDR3 loop: CASSTSSGGIQETQYF. For the CDR3, the DNA is TGTGCCAGCAGCACTTCTAGCGGGGGAATCCAAGAGACCCAGTACTTC. This chain connects TRBV4-2 to TRBJ2-5; 10 bases line up with TRBD2. Germline V gene data show CDR1 as LGHNA and CDR2 as YNFKEQ. This CDR3 is built from 16 residues. The trim removed 5 bases at V and 1 base at J, leaving 7 bases unmatched.

The chain has TRBV7-9 and TRBJ1-1, with D unresolved. Germline V gene data show CDR1 as SEHNR and CDR2 as FQNEAQ (reference sequence). This CDR3 has 12 amino acids. With 7 bases removed from V and 5 bases from J, the gap between germline ends came to 11 bases. The CDR3 coding sequence is TGTGCCAGCACCCCCACTCGAACTGAAGCTTTCTTT. This encodes CASTPTRTEAFF.

The chain carries TRBV28 and TRBJ2-7, with 8 bases lining up with TRBD1. CDR1 is MDHEN and CDR2 is SYDVKM in the germline V gene. The CDR3 length is 14 residues. J lost 8 bases, V lost 1 base, and 7 bases had no gene match. The CDR3 is CASSLFRGPPKQYF. Here the CDR3 DNA reads TGTGCCAGCAGTTTATTCAGGGGGCCCCCCAAGCAGTACTTC.

This sequence joins TRBV20-1 and TRBJ2-3; D uncertain. CDR3 length equals 12 residues. Germline CDR1 and CDR2: DFQATT and SNEGSKA (reference sequence). V shed 1 base and J shed 2 bases, with 4 bases lying between them. The CDR3 here is CSARAYTDTQYF. In DNA, the CDR3 is TGCAGTGCTAGAGCCTACACAGATACGCAGTATTTT.

This clonotype was counted between two and nine times. The chain recombines TRBV6-2 or TRBV6-3 with TRBJ1-6; no reliable D call. Per germline, CDR1 MNHEY and CDR2 SVGEGT. There are 13 residues in the CDR3. Trimming took off 8 bases at V and 7 bases at J, with 12 bases between the two ends. CDR3 in DNA: TGTGCCAGCGCGGGTCCGTCGAATTCACCCCTCCACTTT. This gives the protein CASAGPSNSPLHF.

The chain combines TRBV29-1 with TRBJ1-3, with D unclear. V lost 1 base to trimming and J lost 4 bases, with 8 bases between them. Germline lookup yields CDR1 SQVTM and CDR2 ANQGSEA. The CDR3 spans 13 residues. CDR3: CSVEGRLGNTIYF. The CDR3 DNA is TGCAGCGTTGAAGGGCGGTTAGGAAACACCATATATTTT. The entire variable domain, with the rest obtained from reference TRBV29-1 and TRBJ1-3, is as follows: SAVISQKPSRDICQRGTSLTIQCQVDSQVTMMFWYRQQPGQSLTLIATANQGSEATYESGFVIDKFPISRPNLTFSTLTVSNMSPEDSSIYLCSVEGRLGNTIYFGEGSWLTVV.

This clonotype was detected ten times or more. V usage is TRBV28 and J usage is TRBJ1-4; no definite D call. Trimming took 5 bases from V and 0 from J, leaving 13 bases between them. This CDR3 is 16 amino acids long. Germline lookup yields CDR1 MDHEN and CDR2 SYDVKM. The CDR3 sequence is CASSLIRRATNEKLFF. The CDR3 DNA is TGTGCCAGCAGTCTAATCCGACGGGCAACTAATGAAAAACTGTTTTTT.